A single sample is the source of the 11 T cell receptor beta chains below, sequenced in a study of T cell repertoires in cytomegalovirus infection. No cognate antigen is known for these TCRs. In TCRdb, the reads were re-called with MiXCR into one record per CDR3 protein. The repertoire includes 450,000 to 550,000 distinct CDR3 sequences, about 44% of them detected once, and around 44% sits in the top ten. Sample: cultured PBMCs, taken from culture after CMV antigen stimulation. The receptors stem from a human donor in good health (CMV status not recorded). Some clones in this sample may be carry-over from other donors' samples.

This sequence joins TRBV19 and TRBJ1-3; D gene uncertain. The CDR3 runs 13 residues. V dropped 10 bases and J dropped 0 bases, with 10 bases sitting between them. Per germline, CDR1 LNHDA and CDR2 SQIVND (reference sequence). Here the CDR3 DNA reads TGTGCCACCTCGGAGGACTCTGGAAACACCATATATTTT. It encodes CATSEDSGNTIYF. Full variable domain (outside the CDR3, taken from reference TRBV19 and TRBJ1-3): DGGITQSPKYLFRKEGQNVTLSCEQNLNHDAMYWYRQDPGQGLRLIYYSQIVNDFQKGDIAEGYSVSREKKESFPLTVTSAQKNPTAFYLCATSEDSGNTIYFGEGSWLTVV.

This chain connects TRBV27 to TRBJ2-1, with 10 bases fitting TRBD1. The CDR3 totals 15 residues. Germline V gene data show CDR1 as MNHEY and CDR2 as SMNVEV (reference sequence). V lost 5 bases, J lost 8 bases, and 9 bases stayed unmatched. This CDR3 reads CASSPTGTGVDEQFF. CDR3 DNA: TGTGCCAGCAGTCCCACCGGGACAGGGGTGGATGAGCAGTTCTTC.

This clonotype has a count of ten or more. This rearrangement joins TRBV7-2 to TRBJ1-6; D might be TRBD1 (5 bases). Per germline, CDR1 SGHTA and CDR2 FQGNSA. The CDR3 runs to 16 residues. Trimming stripped 5 bases from V and 8 bases from J, with 19 bases between. CDR3 loop: CASSPFGTGSHSPLHF. CDR3 coding DNA: TGTGCCAGCAGCCCCTTCGGGACGGGATCACATTCACCCCTCCACTTT.

The V gene is TRBV6-1, the J gene TRBJ2-1, with no clear D. The CDR3 contains 13 residues. CDR1 and CDR2 from the germline V gene are MNHNS and SASEGT. V was trimmed by 6 bases and J by 3 bases, leaving 9 bases between them. As DNA, the CDR3 is TGTGCCAGCAGAAGAAATCTCTACAATGAGCAGTTCTTC. This sequence encodes CASRRNLYNEQFF.

This clonotype was seen only a few times. The chain links TRBV7-2 to TRBJ2-7; 7 bases align to TRBD1. Germline V gene sequence: CDR1 SGHTA, CDR2 FQGNSA. V shed 3 bases, J shed 3 bases, and the junction held 5 bases outside the gene matches. CDR3 length equals 14 residues. The CDR3 loop reads CASSFHGTVYEQYF. CDR3 DNA sequence: TGTGCCAGCAGCTTCCACGGGACAGTCTACGAGCAGTACTTC. Combining the CDR3 with reference TRBV7-2 and TRBJ2-7 gives the whole variable domain GAGVSQSPSNKVTEKGKDVELRCDPISGHTALYWYRQSLGQGLEFLIYFQGNSAPDKSGLPSDRFSAERTGGSVSTLTIQRTQQEDSAVYLCASSFHGTVYEQYFGPGTRLTVT.

This clonotype is a singleton in its sample. This chain links TRBV7-2 with TRBJ2-7; the D call may be TRBD1 or TRBD2 (6 bases each). Trimming took off 5 bases at V and 2 bases at J, with 16 bases between the two ends. Looked up from germline, CDR1 is SGHTA and CDR2 is FQGNSA. The CDR3 runs to 15 residues. The CDR3 loop is CASSVRDSGAYEQYF. The CDR3 region has the DNA TGTGCCAGCAGCGTCAGGGACTCAGGGGCCTACGAGCAGTACTTC.

This clonotype was counted only a few times. Here the CDR3 reads CSALTGFGGNTIYF. The DNA for the CDR3 is TGCAGTGCCCTGACAGGGTTCGGTGGAAACACCATATATTTT. V gene TRBV20-1 combines with J gene TRBJ1-3; TRBD1 matches at 7 bases. With 6 bases clipped from V and 3 bases from J, the junction kept 8 bases outside the gene matches. This CDR3 is built from 14 residues. The germline V gene has CDR1 DFQATT and CDR2 SNEGSKA (reference sequence).

This clonotype was recorded a few times. The chain has TRBV29-1 and TRBJ1-1; 7 positions agree with TRBD1. The CDR3 totals 13 residues. From germline, CDR1 is SQVTM and CDR2 ANQGSEA. The CDR3 here is CSGGRGPYTEAFF. As DNA, the CDR3 is TGCAGTGGGGGGAGGGGGCCCTACACTGAAGCTTTCTTT. The full variable domain, in which reference TRBV29-1 and TRBJ1-1 provide the parts outside the CDR3, is SAVISQKPSRDICQRGTSLTIQCQVDSQVTMMFWYRQQPGQSLTLIATANQGSEATYESGFVIDKFPISRPNLTFSTLTVSNMSPEDSSIYLCSGGRGPYTEAFFGQGTRLTVV.

This clonotype was observed a few times. V is TRBV7-2 and J is TRBJ2-2, with TRBD2 identical over 7 bases. Trimming took 5 bases from V and 0 from J; bases not matched to a gene: 6. CDR3 length: 16 residues. Looked up from germline, CDR1 is SGHTA and CDR2 is FQGNSA. The CDR3 region is CASSPFAGANTGELFF. CDR3 coding DNA: TGTGCCAGCAGCCCCTTTGCGGGGGCGAACACCGGGGAGCTGTTTTTT.

This clonotype was detected only a few times. An end of the junction differs from the germline gene, which may be a read error. This sequence joins TRBV4-1 and TRBJ2-7; TRBD2 is a possible D gene (6 bases). CDR1 and CDR2 from the germline V gene are MGHRA and YSYEKL. This CDR3 region has 16 residues. CDR3 DNA: TGTGCCAGCAGCCCCCTATTAGCGGTGGGTTTCGACGAGCAGTACTTC. It codes for CASSPLLAVGFDEQYF.

The V and J genes are TRBV7-2 and TRBJ1-2, with a tentative D call TRBD1 (6 bases). This CDR3 contains 13 residues. With 5 bases removed from V and 4 bases from J, the gap between germline ends came to 11 bases. Germline V gives CDR1 SGHTA, CDR2 FQGNSA. CDR3 residues: CASSQGHLYGYTF. CDR3 sequence (DNA): TGTGCCAGCAGCCAGGGGCACCTCTATGGCTACACCTTC.